This note documents a single T cell receptor beta chain sequence. No antigen is known for it. Replicate PCRs run on sorted subsets employed approximately 0.2 ug DNA, around 27,000 T cell genomes. Sequencing was performed with immunoSEQ multiplex PCR; in TCRdb, only in-frame clones are kept and a portion is missing. In the table there are roughly 530,000 clones, about 96% of which are singletons. The data were taken from a study of shared clonotypes between healthy human individuals. Study-wide results and caveats: Naive CD4 clonotype sharing across several donors was about 5.3%. Larger estimated richness was generally seen in naive subsets than in memory subsets. What rarefaction showed was incomplete sorted-subset sequencing despite large depth.

The sequence was obtained from a woman under 40 in good health. Sequencing was performed on naive CD4+ T cells sorted from blood. Subset meaning: CD45RA+ positively selected.

The CDR3 here is CASSLSGTAYEQYF. CDR3 bases: TGTGCCAGCAGCTTAAGCGGGACAGCCTACGAGCAGTACTTC. The chain combines TRBV11-3 with TRBJ2-7; D tentatively reads TRBD1 or TRBD2 (7 bases each). The CDR3 spans 14 residues. Germline V gene data show CDR1 as SGHNT and CDR2 as YENEEA. Trimming removed 2 bases from V and 2 bases from J, with 10 bases in between. Combining the CDR3 with reference TRBV11-3 and TRBJ2-7 gives the whole variable domain EAGVVQSPRYKIIEKKQPVAFWCNPISGHNTLYWYLQNLGQGPELLIRYENEEAVDDSQLPKDRFSAERLKGVDSTLKIQPAELGDSAVYLCASSLSGTAYEQYFGPGTRLTVT.